This T cell receptor (beta chain) emerged from a study of vaccination and CD4 T cells after COVID-19. Once obtained from cultured CD4+ T cells, the DNA was sequenced using the Oncomine TCR Beta short-read assay. A single record per CDR3 protein comes from TCRdb applying MiXCR to the PCR reads. Among about 15,000 distinct CDR3 sequences listed, around three fifths were seen once. The treatment was: roughly ten-day PBMC culture with coronavirus spike peptide pools or control peptides (ViraFEST assay). Cell culture was performed with approximately 1.8 million PBMCs per well in the presence of approximately 10 IU/ml IL-2 and approximately 9.6 ug/ml peptide pools. As for this clonotype: The antigen is unknown.

This material consisted of CD4+ T cells from blood, cultured in vitro, taken after SARS-CoV-2 vaccination. The clonotype was recovered from a human donor who had recovered from COVID-19.

This CDR3 is CSVPRDFAPYEQYF. The DNA for the CDR3 is TGCAGTGTCCCGCGAGACTTCGCCCCCTACGAGCAGTACTTC. V is TRBV20-1 and J is TRBJ2-7, with no clear D. CDR1 is DFQATT, CDR2 SNEGSKA, per germline (reference sequence). The CDR3 has 14 residues. V lost 7 bases to trimming and J lost 2 bases, with 18 bases between them.